The 32 T cell receptor beta chains below all came from one sample that was sequenced in a study of beta chain features in type 1 diabetes. The authors reverse transcribed all of the isolated RNA, so sequencing captured expressed TCRB transcripts. Repertoires were generated with immunoSEQ multiplex PCR, while TCRdb's copy carries only in-frame clones and drops some. The table shows about 340,000 clones, with roughly 8% occurring only once. Sequencing used central memory CD4+ T cells from blood. The receptors derive from a young woman in good health.

This chain joins TRBV9 and TRBJ2-2, with 7 bases identical to TRBD1. CDR1 and CDR2 (germline): SGDLS, YYNGEE. The CDR3 runs to 16 residues. V lost 0 bases and J lost 0; bases outside the gene matches: 2. The CDR3 DNA reads as TGTGCCAGCAGCGTAGCGGGACAGTCGAACACCGGGGAGCTGTTTTTT. It yields the protein CASSVAGQSNTGELFF.

This chain joins TRBV11-2 and TRBJ2-5; 8 nucleotides line up with TRBD2. V gave up 3 bases and J gave up 1 base; unmatched junction bases: 10. Germline loops: CDR1 SGHAT, CDR2 FQNNGV. This CDR3 region has 17 residues. The CDR3 is CASSLIRGSGAQETQYF. The CDR3 bases are TGTGCCAGCAGCTTGATAAGGGGTAGCGGGGCCCAAGAGACCCAGTACTTC.

This clone was detected a few times. The genes are TRBV27 and TRBJ2-3; 11 nucleotides match TRBD2. Trimming at V came to 2 bases and at J to 7 bases, leaving 8 bases not matched to a gene. CDR1 MNHEY and CDR2 SMNVEV come from the germline V gene (reference sequence). The CDR3 runs 16 residues. CDR3 in DNA: TGTGCCAGCAGTTTAAGGCCCCCTAGCGGGAGGTATACGCAGTATTTT. It is translated as CASSLRPPSGRYTQYF.

The V call is TRBV7-6, the J call TRBJ2-2, with D unclear. The V end was cut by 6 bases, the J end by 4 bases, with 18 bases between. Germline loops: CDR1 SGHVS, CDR2 FNYEAQ. The CDR3 has 16 residues. The CDR3 reads CASSHTEGRTTGELFF. In DNA, the CDR3 is TGTGCCAGCAGTCATACCGAAGGACGGACCACCGGGGAGCTGTTTTTT.

This clone occurred many times. This rearrangement joins TRBV14 to TRBJ1-1; no definite D call. Germline V gene sequence: CDR1 SGHDN, CDR2 FVKESK. Trimming cost V 5 bases and J 1 base, with 11 bases left between them. CDR3 length: 14 amino acids. The CDR3 is CASSWMTQNTEAFF. CDR3 bases: TGTGCCAGCAGCTGGATGACACAGAACACTGAAGCTTTCTTT.

V is TRBV15 and J is TRBJ2-7; a weak D match, TRBD2 (6 bases). The CDR3 is made up of 14 amino acids. Germline assignment: CDR1 LNHNV and CDR2 YYDKDF (reference sequence). Trimming shortened V by 0 bases and J by 9 bases, and 15 bases separated the two germline ends. In nucleotides, the CDR3 is TGTGCCACCAGCAGAGATTACGGGGGAGGCGGGCAGTACTTC. It is translated as CATSRDYGGGGQYF.

This clone has more than one count but fewer than ten. V is TRBV7-9 and J is TRBJ2-1; the match to TRBD1 covers 10 bases. The V gene's germline CDR1 is SEHNR and CDR2 FQNEAQ (reference sequence). V was clipped by 3 bases and J by 9 bases; unmatched bases: 11. There are 16 residues in the CDR3. For the CDR3, the DNA is TGTGCCAGCAGCTTGGCACCGGGACAGGGGATGCGTGAGCAGTTCTTC. It specifies CASSLAPGQGMREQFF.

The rearrangement joins TRBV18 to TRBJ2-2; D not resolved. Trimming removed 3 bases at V and 4 bases at J, with 15 bases between. The germline V gene has CDR1 KGHSH and CDR2 LQKENI. CDR3 length: 16 amino acids. CDR3 in DNA: TGTGCCAGCTCACCCCTGGACCTCCTGGGCACCGGGGAGCTGTTTTTT. It translates to CASSPLDLLGTGELFF.

This clone showed up just a few times. The rearrangement links TRBV29-1 to TRBJ1-1; D gene unclear. The germline V and J ends were trimmed by 5 bases and 1 base, with 8 bases remaining between them. Germline V gene sequence: CDR1 SQVTM, CDR2 ANQGSEA. This CDR3 is 12 amino acids long. CDR3 amino acids: CSVQRSNTEAFF. Here the CDR3 DNA reads TGCAGCGTTCAGAGGTCGAACACTGAAGCTTTCTTT.

A few counts support this clone. The J gene is TRBJ1-2, the V gene TRBV5-8; D remains ambiguous. V lost 4 bases to trimming and J lost 3 bases, with 13 bases between them. From germline, CDR1 is SGHTS and CDR2 YDEGEE. CDR3 length: 14 amino acids. The CDR3 sequence is CASSGSDDYYGYTF. The CDR3 DNA is TGTGCCAGCAGCGGCTCGGACGACTACTATGGCTACACCTTC.

The chain uses TRBV7-3 and TRBJ2-2; no definite D call. V was cut by 2 bases and J by 0 bases, with 4 bases left in between. The CDR3 is 14 residues long. Germline V CDR1 and CDR2: SGHTA, FQGTGA. The CDR3 loop is CASSLSPNTGELFF. CDR3 in DNA: TGTGCCAGCAGCTTATCTCCGAACACCGGGGAGCTGTTTTTT.

V usage is TRBV15 and J usage is TRBJ2-3; TRBD2 is a possible D gene (6 bases). From germline, CDR1 is LNHNV and CDR2 YYDKDF (reference sequence). CDR3 length: 14 amino acids. V was pared by 2 bases and J by 0 bases, with 6 bases between. The CDR3 region is CATSRSGSTDTQYF. In DNA, the CDR3 is TGTGCCACCAGCAGAAGCGGGAGCACAGATACGCAGTATTTT.

This clone has a handful of counts. The chain has TRBV14 and TRBJ2-7; TRBD1 matches at 8 bases. The V and J ends lost 2 bases and 3 bases, in that order; junction bases with no gene match: 3. Germline V CDR1 and CDR2: SGHDN, FVKESK. This CDR3 has 14 amino acids. CDR3 sequence reads: CASSQLGQGYEQYF. CDR3 DNA: TGTGCCAGCAGCCAATTAGGACAGGGCTACGAGCAGTACTTC.

This clone was seen at least ten times. The chain links TRBV7-2 to TRBJ2-3; a possible D gene is TRBD1 (5 bases). V gave up 5 bases and J gave up 6 bases, with 15 bases separating them. The CDR3 runs 14 residues. The germline V gene encodes CDR1 SGHTA and CDR2 FQGNSA. This CDR3 reads CASSLRGPADTQYF. The CDR3 DNA reads TGTGCCAGCAGCCTAAGGGGCCCGGCCGATACGCAGTATTTT. The whole variable domain, remainder taken from reference TRBV7-2 and TRBJ2-3, is GAGVSQSPSNKVTEKGKDVELRCDPISGHTALYWYRQSLGQGLEFLIYFQGNSAPDKSGLPSDRFSAERTGGSVSTLTIQRTQQEDSAVYLCASSLRGPADTQYFGPGTRLTVL.

The chain carries TRBV29-1 and TRBJ1-4; D might be TRBD1 (5 bases). With 7 bases removed from V and 3 bases from J, the gap between germline ends came to 12 bases. The germline CDR1 and CDR2 sequences are SQVTM and ANQGSEA. The CDR3 is made up of 13 amino acids. The CDR3 loop reads CSAGDRSNEKLFF. CDR3 nucleotide sequence: TGCAGCGCGGGGGACCGATCTAATGAAAAACTGTTTTTT.

This clone was counted only a few times. The J gene is TRBJ2-4, the V gene TRBV6-5; 11 bases are a match to TRBD1. The CDR3 length is 15 residues. The trim removed 5 bases at V and 8 bases at J, leaving 8 bases unmatched. Germline V gene lookup returns CDR1 MNHEY and CDR2 SVGAGI. The CDR3 loop reads CASSTRTGGVYIQYF. The CDR3 nucleotides read TGTGCCAGCAGTACGCGGACAGGGGGCGTCTACATTCAGTACTTC.

This rearrangement joins TRBV7-8 to TRBJ2-5; D is uncertain. This CDR3 has 14 residues. Germline V gene sequence: CDR1 SGHVS, CDR2 FQNEAQ. With 5 bases removed from V and 4 bases from J, the gap between germline ends came to 14 bases. Here the CDR3 reads CASSPGPWGETQYF. The CDR3 DNA reads as TGTGCCAGCAGCCCTGGACCGTGGGGAGAGACCCAGTACTTC.

V usage is TRBV7-9 and J usage is TRBJ1-5; 8 positions agree with TRBD1. CDR1 and CDR2 from the germline V gene are SEHNR and FQNEAQ (reference sequence). This CDR3 is 13 amino acids long. V shed 9 bases and J 1 base; nucleotides not matched to a gene: 2. CDR3 coding DNA: TGTGCCAGTGGACAGGGCAGCAATCAGCCCCAGCATTTT. It is translated as CASGQGSNQPQHF.

In its sample, this clone was seen a few times. CDR3 sequence: CASSAIRGSPYGYTF. The CDR3 bases are TGTGCCAGCAGTGCCATCCGGGGTAGCCCATATGGCTACACCTTC. This chain joins TRBV2 and TRBJ1-2; no firm D call. This CDR3 contains 15 residues. Germline V gene data show CDR1 as SNHLY and CDR2 as FYNNEI. V lost 4 bases, J lost 5 bases, and 17 bases lay in between.

The chain couples TRBV19 to TRBJ2-2, with 9 bases that match TRBD1. The CDR3 length is 17 residues. Germline V lookup: CDR1 LNHDA, CDR2 SQIVND (reference sequence). Germline trimming cut 2 bases from V and 5 bases from J; bases unmatched to any gene: 9. The CDR3 sequence is CASSIMARTGETGELFF. In nucleotides, the CDR3 is TGTGCCAGTAGTATAATGGCCCGGACAGGGGAGACCGGGGAGCTGTTTTTT.

In its sample, this clone was seen a few times. The genes are TRBV10-3 and TRBJ1-1; D may be TRBD1 (5 bases). Germline lookup yields CDR1 ENHRY and CDR2 SYGVKD. V lost 9 bases and J 3 bases, leaving 14 bases between the germline ends. The CDR3 totals 13 residues. The CDR3 sequence is CAICTGGDTEAFF. The CDR3 DNA sequence: TGTGCCATTTGTACAGGCGGGGACACTGAAGCTTTCTTT.

This clone was counted at least ten times. This sequence joins TRBV7-2 and TRBJ1-1; no firm D call. V gave up 3 bases and J gave up 1 base, with 6 bases separating them. Germline values: CDR1 SGHTA, CDR2 FQGNSA. The length of the CDR3 is 13 residues. The CDR3 DNA reads as TGTGCCAGCAGCTTGGTCGCGAACACTGAAGCTTTCTTT. This encodes CASSLVANTEAFF.

The rearrangement joins TRBV29-1 to TRBJ2-3; the match to TRBD2 covers 8 bases. This CDR3 is built from 12 residues. The germline V gene has CDR1 SQVTM and CDR2 ANQGSEA. The J segment lost 4 bases and the V segment lost 6 bases, leaving 3 bases of the junction unmatched. The CDR3 is CSVGTSPDTQYF. CDR3 nucleotides: TGCAGCGTGGGGACTAGTCCAGATACGCAGTATTTT.

Ten or more counts support this clone. The V gene is TRBV19, the J gene TRBJ1-5; perhaps TRBD1 as D (6 bases). CDR1 and CDR2 (germline): LNHDA, SQIVND (reference sequence). V lost 5 bases to trimming and J lost 6 bases, with 23 bases between them. This CDR3 comprises 17 residues. In DNA, the CDR3 is TGTGCCAGTAGTCGAGGTGATAGGACAGCGGGGAGTCAGCCCCAGCATTTT. The encoded protein is CASSRGDRTAGSQPQHF. The full variable domain, with the rest looked up from reference TRBV19 and TRBJ1-5, is DGGITQSPKYLFRKEGQNVTLSCEQNLNHDAMYWYRQDPGQGLRLIYYSQIVNDFQKGDIAEGYSVSREKKESFPLTVTSAQKNPTAFYLCASSRGDRTAGSQPQHFGDGTRLSIL.

The chain carries TRBV5-1 and TRBJ2-5; 7 bases agree with TRBD2. This CDR3 is built from 15 residues. V shed 1 base and J 5 bases; nucleotides not matched to a gene: 8. Germline V gene lookup returns CDR1 SGHRS and CDR2 YFSETQ. CDR3 in DNA: TGCGCCAGCAGCTTGAGTGCGGGGGTAATGGAGACCCAGTACTTC. It encodes CASSLSAGVMETQYF.

This clone was seen a few times. The chain employs TRBV6-1 and TRBJ2-7, with D perhaps matching TRBD2 (6 bases). Trimming removed 5 bases at V and 5 bases at J, with 19 bases between. Germline CDR1 MNHNS, CDR2 SASEGT. The CDR3 has 15 residues. The CDR3 loop reads CASSRIRTRDDEQYF. CDR3 nucleotides: TGTGCCAGCAGTCGGATCCGGACGCGGGATGACGAGCAGTACTTC.

This clone was recorded a few times. The chain has TRBV19 and TRBJ2-3; D gene uncertain. Germline values: CDR1 LNHDA, CDR2 SQIVND (reference sequence). Trimming shortened V by 5 bases and J by 0 bases, and 9 bases separated the two germline ends. The CDR3 extends over 14 amino acids. The CDR3, as DNA: TGTGCCAGTAGTGTCCAGCGAAGCACAGATACGCAGTATTTT. This encodes CASSVQRSTDTQYF.

This clone was detected ten times or more. V gene TRBV7-6 combines with J gene TRBJ2-1; 10 nucleotides line up with TRBD2. CDR3 length: 16 residues. Germline CDR1 SGHVS, CDR2 FNYEAQ. J lost 4 bases, V lost 1 base, and 4 bases had no gene match. The CDR3 coding sequence is TGTGCCAGCAGCTTAGGGCTAGCGGGAGCTTACAATGAGCAGTTCTTC. It is translated as CASSLGLAGAYNEQFF.

This clone has just a few counts. The chain combines TRBV20-1 with TRBJ2-1; D might be TRBD2 (7 bases). Trimming pared 8 bases from V and 9 bases from J, leaving 11 bases between. Germline V gene sequence: CDR1 DFQATT, CDR2 SNEGSKA (reference sequence). The CDR3 is 10 amino acids. CDR3 in amino acids: CSWGGLEQFF. CDR3 nucleotide sequence: TGCAGTTGGGGGGGCCTTGAGCAGTTCTTC.

As regards this clone: One end of the junction fails to match germline, which may point to a read error. This chain uses TRBV6-5 with TRBJ2-7; D may be TRBD1 or TRBD2 (5 bases each). Per the germline V gene, CDR1 is MNHEY and CDR2 is SVGAGI. The CDR3 extends over 15 amino acids. This CDR3 is CAISAGPRGLYEQYF. The CDR3 DNA reads as TGTGCCATCAGTGCAGGACCCCGGGGCCTCTACGAGCAGTACTTC.

The V gene is TRBV27, the J gene TRBJ2-5, with unresolved D. The germline V and J ends were trimmed by 1 base and 4 bases, with 7 bases remaining between them. Germline CDR1 and CDR2: MNHEY and SMNVEV (reference sequence). The CDR3 length is 13 residues. The CDR3, as DNA: TGTGCCAGCAGTTTATTGGGGTCAGAGACCCAGTACTTC. This encodes CASSLLGSETQYF.

The chain carries TRBV10-3 and TRBJ2-5; D call uncertain. This CDR3 spans 12 amino acids. V lost 4 bases, J lost 4 bases, and 7 bases lay in between. The germline V gene has CDR1 ENHRY and CDR2 SYGVKD. CDR3 bases: TGTGCCATCAGTGTCTCGAGAGAGACCCAGTACTTC. It specifies CAISVSRETQYF.